This entry is about one T cell receptor (beta chain). Its specificity is unknown. Germline loops: CDR1 SNHLY, CDR2 FYNNEI. V gave up 5 bases and J gave up 11 bases, with 12 bases separating them. The CDR3 contains 11 residues. The data were obtained in a study of cytomegalovirus exposure and HLA in healthy donors. The PCR ran on 60 Vbeta and 13 Jbeta primers. Assay: immunoSEQ multiplex PCR; the TCRdb copy retains only in-frame clones and omits some. The sample yields 250,000 or so clones, around 81% seen once. Study results and limitations: Evidence from a later analysis indicated that most CMV-associated TCR beta chains looked HLA-restricted. Per a prior analysis, the majority of TCR beta V segments were productive roughly 90% or roughly 30% of the time.

This TCR derives from an older woman in good health and CMV-seropositive. Source material: PBMCs. This rearrangement joins TRBV2 to TRBJ1-2; D unclear. The CDR3 region has the DNA TGTGCCAGCAGTCCAGGCGTGTCGTACACCTTC. Translating it yields CASSPGVSYTF. The full variable domain, completed using reference TRBV2 and TRBJ1-2, is EPEVTQTPSHQVTQMGQEVILRCVPISNHLYFYWYRQILGQKVEFLVSFYNNEISEKSEIFDDQFSVERPDGSNFTLKIRSTKLEDSAMYFCASSPGVSYTFGSGTRLTVV.